These 10 T cell receptor beta chains were all obtained from the same sample, sequenced in a study of cytomegalovirus exposure and HLA in healthy donors. In the PCR, 60 Vbeta and 13 Jbeta primers were used. The method was immunoSEQ multiplex PCR; TCRdb's version includes in-frame clones alone and lacks a portion of them. Of approximately 150,000 clones in the sample, roughly 79% were seen once. The material sequenced was PBMCs. These receptors all come from a middle-aged woman in good health and CMV-seropositive.

The chain carries TRBV6-1 and TRBJ2-7; tentatively, D is TRBD1 (5 bases). Per the germline V gene, CDR1 is MNHNS and CDR2 is SASEGT. The CDR3 consists of 14 residues. V was pared by 2 bases and J by 6 bases, with 14 bases between. CDR3: CASSELDKSLEQYF. The CDR3, as DNA: TGTGCCAGCAGTGAACTGGACAAGTCCCTCGAGCAGTACTTC.

This clone has only a few counts. The V gene is TRBV30, the J gene TRBJ1-2; 7 nucleotides line up with TRBD1. Germline CDR1 GTSNPN, CDR2 SVGIG (reference sequence). This CDR3 is built from 15 residues. Trimming removed 1 base from V and 1 base from J; junction bases left unmatched: 6. The CDR3 DNA sequence: TGTGCCTGGAGTGGCCAGGGGGGTGGTAACTATGGCTACACCTTC. This translates into CAWSGQGGGNYGYTF.

The chain is built from TRBV18 and TRBJ2-5; a weak D match, TRBD2 (5 bases). Germline CDR1 and CDR2: KGHSH and LQKENI. Trimming left V 1 base short and J 2 bases short, with 8 bases between. This CDR3 region has 14 residues. Here the CDR3 reads CASSPRRTQETQYF. The CDR3 DNA reads as TGTGCCAGCTCACCACGCCGGACTCAAGAGACCCAGTACTTC.

This clone was recorded once. This chain uses TRBV13 with TRBJ1-2; 8 positions match TRBD1. CDR1 is PRHDT, CDR2 FYEKMQ, per germline (reference sequence). The V and J ends lost 6 bases and 7 bases, in that order; junction bases with no gene match: 16. The CDR3 runs 16 residues. CDR3 residues: CASSPKDRVTPRGYTF. Written as DNA, the CDR3 is TGTGCCAGCAGTCCTAAGGACAGGGTAACACCTCGTGGCTACACCTTC.

V and J are TRBV11-2 and TRBJ2-7, with 9 bases aligning to TRBD1. V was clipped by 5 bases and J by 2 bases; unmatched bases: 4. The CDR3 contains 14 residues. Germline V CDR1 and CDR2: SGHAT, FQNNGV. The CDR3 DNA follows: TGTGCCAGCAGCGGCCACAGGGGGCCCTACGAGCAGTACTTC. This translates into CASSGHRGPYEQYF.

The rearrangement joins TRBV5-1 to TRBJ2-2; tentative D call: TRBD1 (6 bases). This CDR3 comprises 15 residues. With 0 bases removed from V and 8 bases from J, the gap between germline ends came to 14 bases. Per germline, CDR1 SGHRS and CDR2 YFSETQ. In DNA form, the CDR3 reads TGCGCCAGCAGCTTGGCAGGGGTCACCGAAGGGGAGCTGTTTTTT. This sequence encodes CASSLAGVTEGELFF. The full variable domain, in which reference TRBV5-1 and TRBJ2-2 provide the parts outside the CDR3, is KAGVTQTPRYLIKTRGQQVTLSCSPISGHRSVSWYQQTPGQGLQFLFEYFSETQRNKGNFPGRFSGRQFSNSRSEMNVSTLELGDSALYLCASSLAGVTEGELFFGEGSRLTVL.

This chain uses TRBV28 with TRBJ1-6; the match to TRBD1 covers 9 bases. CDR1 MDHEN and CDR2 SYDVKM come from the germline V gene. After removal of 5 bases from V and 0 bases from J, the junction contained 11 bases not matched to a gene. This CDR3 is 19 amino acids long. CDR3 bases: TGTGCCAGCAGTCCCATAGAACCGGGACAGGGCTCCTATAATTCACCCCTCCACTTT. It translates to CASSPIEPGQGSYNSPLHF.

The J gene is TRBJ1-2, the V gene TRBV7-9, with D possibly TRBD1 on 5 matching bases. Looked up from germline, CDR1 is SEHNR and CDR2 is FQNEAQ (reference sequence). V was trimmed by 0 bases and J by 3 bases, leaving 8 bases between them. This CDR3 comprises 14 residues. The CDR3 bases are TGTGCCAGCAGCTTAGCCGGGGGGGACTATGGCTACACCTTC. This translates into CASSLAGGDYGYTF.

V gene TRBV30 combines with J gene TRBJ1-3, with D tentatively TRBD1 (6 bases). Germline assignment: CDR1 GTSNPN and CDR2 SVGIG (reference sequence). CDR3 length: 12 amino acids. Trimming pared 2 bases from V and 8 bases from J, leaving 10 bases between. As DNA, the CDR3 is TGTGCCTGGAGTAGCAGGGGAGACACCATATATTTT. Its translation is CAWSSRGDTIYF. Using reference TRBV30 and TRBJ1-3 for the parts outside the CDR3, the full variable domain is SQTIHQWPATLVQPVGSPLSLECTVEGTSNPNLYWYRQAAGRGLQLLFYSVGIGQISSEVPQNLSASRPQDRQFILSSKKLLLSDSGFYLCAWSSRGDTIYFGEGSWLTVV.

J is TRBJ1-2 and V is TRBV29-1, with 7 bases fitting TRBD1. The CDR3 spans 13 residues. V shed 5 bases, J shed 0 bases, and the junction held 3 bases outside the gene matches. Germline CDR1 is SQVTM and CDR2 is ANQGSEA. The CDR3 DNA is TGCAGCGTTACGGACAGGTCTAACTATGGCTACACCTTC. Translating it yields CSVTDRSNYGYTF.